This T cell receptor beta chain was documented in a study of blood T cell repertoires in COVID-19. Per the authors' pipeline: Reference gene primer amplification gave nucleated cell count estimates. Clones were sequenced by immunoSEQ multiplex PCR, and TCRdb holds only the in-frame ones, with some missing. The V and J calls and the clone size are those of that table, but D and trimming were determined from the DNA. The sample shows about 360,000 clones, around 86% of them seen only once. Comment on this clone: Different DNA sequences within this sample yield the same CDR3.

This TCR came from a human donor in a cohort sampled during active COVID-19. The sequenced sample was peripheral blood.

The CDR3 spells CASSPTGATNEKLFF. CDR3 DNA: TGTGCCAGTAGTCCTACAGGGGCGACTAATGAAAAACTGTTTTTT. V usage is TRBV19 and J usage is TRBJ1-4, with 7 bases identical to TRBD1. This CDR3 comprises 15 residues. CDR1 is LNHDA, CDR2 SQIVND, per germline (reference sequence). V was pared by 5 bases and J by 2 bases, with 5 bases of the junction left unmatched.